The rows below give T cell receptor beta chains drawn from one sample of a study of blood T cell repertoires in COVID-19. The table came from immunoSEQ multiplex PCR; TCRdb's copy has only in-frame clones and leaves some out. The repertoire has about 420,000 clones, around 90% of them found once; the top ten carry roughly 0.84%. Sequencing used peripheral blood. These TCRs come from a man between 18 and 35 years old with COVID-19, enrolled during active disease. Both conserved end residues are part of each CDR3. The D gene is left open where the match is weak. A clone size is listed for some rows: how often the clone was seen (once, few, many), or a class if it is expanded.

size: NA
V: TRBV29-1
D: TRBD2
J: TRBJ2-7
CDR3: CSAAGGRNYEQYF
DNA: TGCAGCGCCGCGGGGGGCCGGAACTACGAGCAGTACTTC

size: many
V: TRBV14
D: TRBD1
J: TRBJ1-2
CDR3: CASSPIQGAYYGYTF
DNA: TGTGCCAGCAGCCCGATCCAGGGGGCATACTATGGCTACACCTTC

size: once
V: TRBV5-1
D: TRBD1
J: TRBJ1-1
CDR3: CASSLVGQENTEAFF
DNA: TGCGCCAGCAGCTTGGTGGGACAGGAGAACACTGAAGCTTTCTTT

size: NA
V: TRBV12-3/TRBV12-4
D: NA
J: TRBJ2-2
CDR3: CASSFPGELFF
DNA: TGTGCCAGCAGTTTTCCGGGGGAGCTGTTTTTT

size: NA
V: TRBV5-1
D: TRBD1
J: TRBJ2-5
CDR3: CASSFQSGTGNSDQYF
DNA: TGCGCCAGCAGCTTCCAATCCGGGACAGGGAATTCAGACCAGTACTTC

size: NA
V: TRBV5-5
D: NA
J: TRBJ1-5
CDR3: CASSSVGQNQPQHF
DNA: TGTGCCAGCAGCTCGGTAGGACAGAATCAGCCCCAGCATTTT

size: NA
V: TRBV13
D: NA
J: TRBJ2-7
CDR3: CASSLPGVNEQYF
DNA: TGTGCCAGCAGCCTCCCGGGAGTCAACGAGCAGTACTTC

size: NA
V: TRBV9
D: NA
J: TRBJ2-7
CDR3: CASSVGQGISEQYF
DNA: TGTGCCAGCAGCGTTGGGCAGGGGATTTCCGAGCAGTACTTC

size: few
V: TRBV5-1
D: TRBD1
J: TRBJ1-2
CDR3: CASSLAGTANYGYTF
DNA: TGCGCCAGCAGCTTGGCCGGGACAGCTAACTATGGCTACACCTTC

size: once
V: TRBV2
D: NA
J: TRBJ2-5
CDR3: CASSGRSWETQYF
DNA: TGTGCCAGCAGTGGCAGATCTTGGGAGACCCAGTACTTC

size: NA
V: TRBV12-5
D: NA
J: TRBJ2-3
CDR3: CASGPHDSFTDTQYF
DNA: TGTGCTAGTGGCCCGCACGACTCGTTCACAGATACGCAGTATTTT

size: NA
V: TRBV13
D: TRBD1
J: TRBJ2-7
CDR3: CASSLGPGQGDPGEQYF
DNA: TGTGCCAGCAGCTTAGGTCCGGGACAGGGCGACCCGGGGGAGCAGTACTTC

size: NA
V: TRBV5-1
D: TRBD2
J: TRBJ2-1
CDR3: CASSTTSGGVDEQFF
DNA: TGCGCCAGCAGTACGACTAGCGGGGGTGTCGATGAGCAGTTCTTC

size: NA
V: TRBV5-6
D: NA
J: TRBJ2-3
CDR3: CASSPFSFRLAPSTDTQYF
DNA: TGTGCCAGCAGCCCTTTTAGTTTCCGGTTAGCGCCCAGCACAGATACGCAGTATTTT

size: NA
V: TRBV2
D: NA
J: TRBJ1-2
CDR3: CASSEDQGSGYTF
DNA: TGTGCCAGCAGTGAAGATCAGGGAAGTGGCTACACCTTC

size: NA
V: TRBV21-1
D: NA
J: TRBJ1-1
CDR3: CASSETGVNTEAFF
DNA: TGTGCCAGCAGCGAAACAGGGGTGAACACTGAAGCTTTCTTT

size: NA
V: TRBV10-1
D: NA
J: TRBJ1-1
CDR3: CASSEFRRPNTEAFF
DNA: TGCGCCAGCAGTGAGTTTCGGAGACCGAACACTGAAGCTTTCTTT

size: NA
V: TRBV5-1
D: TRBD1
J: TRBJ2-7
CDR3: CASSLAWGQNYEQYF
DNA: TGCGCCAGCAGCTTGGCGTGGGGACAGAACTACGAGCAGTACTTC

size: NA
V: TRBV7-9
D: NA
J: TRBJ2-7
CDR3: CASSYLGTDYEQYF
DNA: TGTGCCAGCAGCTACCTCGGGACTGACTACGAGCAGTACTTC

size: NA
V: TRBV4-2
D: NA
J: TRBJ1-3
CDR3: CASSPGGVLLSGNTIYF
DNA: TGTGCCAGCAGCCCCGGGGGGGTTCTTCTCTCTGGAAACACCATATATTTT